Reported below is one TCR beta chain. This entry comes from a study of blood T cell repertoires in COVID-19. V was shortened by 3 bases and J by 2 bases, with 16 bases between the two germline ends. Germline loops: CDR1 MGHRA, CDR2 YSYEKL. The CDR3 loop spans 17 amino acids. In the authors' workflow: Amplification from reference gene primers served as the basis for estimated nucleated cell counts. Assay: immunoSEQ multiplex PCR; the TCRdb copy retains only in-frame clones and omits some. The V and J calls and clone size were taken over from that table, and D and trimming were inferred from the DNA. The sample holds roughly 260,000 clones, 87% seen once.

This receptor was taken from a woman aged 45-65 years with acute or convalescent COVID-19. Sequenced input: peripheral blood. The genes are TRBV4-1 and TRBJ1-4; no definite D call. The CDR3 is CASSQAPVRGTNEKLFF. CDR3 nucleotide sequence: TGCGCCAGCAGCCAGGCCCCGGTCCGAGGTACTAATGAAAAACTGTTTTTT.